This T cell receptor beta chain was captured in a study of blood T cell repertoires in COVID-19. Under the authors' procedure: Estimated nucleated cell counts came from reference gene primer amplification. Repertoires were generated with immunoSEQ multiplex PCR, while TCRdb's copy carries only in-frame clones and drops some. That table is the source of V, J and clone size, and D and trimming were worked out from the DNA. In the table there are 250,000 or so clones, around 83% of which are singletons. This clone turned up a few times. The origin of this receptor is a man aged 35-49 years who had recovered from COVID-19. The specimen sequenced was peripheral blood.

The CDR3 DNA follows: TGTGCCACCAGCGGGGGGGCCAACGGGGAGCTGTTTTTT. Translated, it gives CATSGGANGELFF. The chain joins TRBV24-1 to TRBJ2-2; 8 bases line up with TRBD2. The CDR3 runs 13 residues. CDR1 KGHDR and CDR2 SFDVKD come from the germline V gene. V was pared by 7 bases and J by 7 bases, with 4 bases of the junction left unmatched.